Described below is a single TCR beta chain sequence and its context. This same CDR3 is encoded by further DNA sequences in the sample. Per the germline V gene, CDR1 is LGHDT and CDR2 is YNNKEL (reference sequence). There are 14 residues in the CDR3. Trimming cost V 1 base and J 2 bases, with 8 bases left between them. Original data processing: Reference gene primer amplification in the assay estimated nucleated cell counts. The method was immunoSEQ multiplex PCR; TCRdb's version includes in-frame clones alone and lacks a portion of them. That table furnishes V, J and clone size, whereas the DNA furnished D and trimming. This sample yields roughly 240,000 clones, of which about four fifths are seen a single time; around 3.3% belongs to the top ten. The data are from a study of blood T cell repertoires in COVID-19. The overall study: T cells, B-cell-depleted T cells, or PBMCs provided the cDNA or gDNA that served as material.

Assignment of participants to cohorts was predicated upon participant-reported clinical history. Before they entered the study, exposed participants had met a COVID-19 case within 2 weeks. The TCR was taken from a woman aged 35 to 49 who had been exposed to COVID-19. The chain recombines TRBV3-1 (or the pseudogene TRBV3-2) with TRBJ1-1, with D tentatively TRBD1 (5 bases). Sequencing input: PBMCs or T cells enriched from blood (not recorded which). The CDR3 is CASSQAQGNTEAFF. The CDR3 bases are TGTGCCAGCAGCCAAGCCCAGGGAAACACTGAAGCTTTCTTT.